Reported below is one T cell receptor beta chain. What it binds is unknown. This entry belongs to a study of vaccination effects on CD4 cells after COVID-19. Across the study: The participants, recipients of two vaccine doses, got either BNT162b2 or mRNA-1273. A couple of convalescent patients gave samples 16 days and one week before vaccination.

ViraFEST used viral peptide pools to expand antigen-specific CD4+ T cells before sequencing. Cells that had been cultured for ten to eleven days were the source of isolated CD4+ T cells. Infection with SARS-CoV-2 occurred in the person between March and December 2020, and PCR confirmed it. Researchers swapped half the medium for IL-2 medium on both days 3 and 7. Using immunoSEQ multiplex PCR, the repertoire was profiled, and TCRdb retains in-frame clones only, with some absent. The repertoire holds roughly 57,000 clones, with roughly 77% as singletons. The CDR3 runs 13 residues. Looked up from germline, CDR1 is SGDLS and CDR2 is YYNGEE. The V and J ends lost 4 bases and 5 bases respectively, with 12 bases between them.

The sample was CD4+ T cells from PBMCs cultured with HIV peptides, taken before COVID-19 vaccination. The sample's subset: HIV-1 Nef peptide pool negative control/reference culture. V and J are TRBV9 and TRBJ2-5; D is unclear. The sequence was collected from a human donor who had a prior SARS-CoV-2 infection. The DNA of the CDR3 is TGTGCCAGCAGCCCCCTGTCATCCGAGACCCAGTACTTC. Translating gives CASSPLSSETQYF.